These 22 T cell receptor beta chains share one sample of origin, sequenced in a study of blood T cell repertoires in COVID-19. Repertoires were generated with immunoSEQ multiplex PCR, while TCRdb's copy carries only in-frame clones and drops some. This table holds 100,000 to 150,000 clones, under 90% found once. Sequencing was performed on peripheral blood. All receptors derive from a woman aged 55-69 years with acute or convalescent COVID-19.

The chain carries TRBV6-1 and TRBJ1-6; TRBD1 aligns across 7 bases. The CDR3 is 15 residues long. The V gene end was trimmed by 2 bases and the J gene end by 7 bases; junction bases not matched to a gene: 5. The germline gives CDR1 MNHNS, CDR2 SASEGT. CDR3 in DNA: TGTGCCAGCAGTGAAATAGAACAGGGGAATTCACCCCTCCACTTT. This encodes CASSEIEQGNSPLHF.

The DNA for the CDR3 is TGCGCCAGCAGCCAAGGATGGGGGAGGACGGGCGCCCGGGGGCTGTTTTTT. Encoded protein: CASSQGWGRTGARGLFF. The V gene is TRBV4-1, the J gene TRBJ1-4, with a possible D match to TRBD1 (5 bases). The CDR3 has 17 residues. The V gene lost 1 base and the J gene lost 14 bases, with 26 bases spanning the gap. The germline V gene encodes CDR1 MGHRA and CDR2 YSYEKL.

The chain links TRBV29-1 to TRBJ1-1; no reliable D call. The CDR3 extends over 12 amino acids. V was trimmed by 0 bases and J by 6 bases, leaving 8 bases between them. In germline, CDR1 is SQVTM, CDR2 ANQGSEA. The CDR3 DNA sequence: TGCAGCGTTGAAGATCTGGGCGCTGAAGCTTTCTTT. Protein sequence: CSVEDLGAEAFF. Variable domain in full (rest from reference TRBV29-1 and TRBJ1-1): SAVISQKPSRDICQRGTSLTIQCQVDSQVTMMFWYRQQPGQSLTLIATANQGSEATYESGFVIDKFPISRPNLTFSTLTVSNMSPEDSSIYLCSVEDLGAEAFFGQGTRLTVV.

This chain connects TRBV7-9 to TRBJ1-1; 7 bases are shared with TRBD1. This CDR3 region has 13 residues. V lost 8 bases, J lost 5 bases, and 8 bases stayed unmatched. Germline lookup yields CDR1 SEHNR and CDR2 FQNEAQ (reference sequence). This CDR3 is CASQVQGGTEAFF. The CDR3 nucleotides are TGTGCCAGCCAGGTCCAGGGGGGAACTGAAGCTTTCTTT.

The CDR3 DNA reads as TGCGCCAGCAGCTTGGCCCCGACCAGGGGCGCCGACTATGGCTACACCTTC. It yields the protein CASSLAPTRGADYGYTF. This chain joins TRBV5-1 and TRBJ1-2, with a possible D match to TRBD1 (6 bases). V lost 0 bases, J lost 3 bases, and 18 bases lay in between. Germline loops: CDR1 SGHRS, CDR2 YFSETQ. This CDR3 region has 17 residues.

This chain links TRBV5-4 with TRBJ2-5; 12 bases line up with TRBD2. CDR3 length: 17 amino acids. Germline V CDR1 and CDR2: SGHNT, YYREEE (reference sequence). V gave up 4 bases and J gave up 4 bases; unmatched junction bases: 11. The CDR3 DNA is TGTGCCAGCAGCCCCCTCGCTAGCGGGGGGGCTGTAGAGACCCAGTACTTC. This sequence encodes CASSPLASGGAVETQYF. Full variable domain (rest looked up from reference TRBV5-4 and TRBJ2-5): ETGVTQSPTHLIKTRGQQVTLRCSSQSGHNTVSWYQQALGQGPQFIFQYYREEENGRGNFPPRFSGLQFPNYSSELNVNALELDDSALYLCASSPLASGGAVETQYFGPGTRLLVL.

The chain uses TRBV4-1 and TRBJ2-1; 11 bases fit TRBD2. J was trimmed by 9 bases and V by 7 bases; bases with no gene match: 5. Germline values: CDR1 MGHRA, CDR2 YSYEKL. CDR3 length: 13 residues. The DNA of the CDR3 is TGCGCCAGCAATAGCGGGGGGGCGGTTGAGCAGTTCTTC. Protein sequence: CASNSGGAVEQFF.

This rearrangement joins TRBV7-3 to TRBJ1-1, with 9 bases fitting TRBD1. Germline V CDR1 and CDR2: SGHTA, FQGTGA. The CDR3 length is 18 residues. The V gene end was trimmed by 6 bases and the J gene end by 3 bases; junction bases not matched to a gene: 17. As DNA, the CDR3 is TGTGCCAGCAGTCCTGCCCCCGACAGGGGGTTAGGAGACACTGAAGCTTTCTTT. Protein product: CASSPAPDRGLGDTEAFF.

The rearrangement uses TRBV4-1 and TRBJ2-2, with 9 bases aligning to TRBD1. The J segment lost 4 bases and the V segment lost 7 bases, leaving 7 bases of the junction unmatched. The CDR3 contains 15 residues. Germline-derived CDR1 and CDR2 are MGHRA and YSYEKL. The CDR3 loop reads CASKAGQGSTGELFF. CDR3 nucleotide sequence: TGCGCCAGCAAGGCAGGACAGGGGAGCACCGGGGAGCTGTTTTTT.

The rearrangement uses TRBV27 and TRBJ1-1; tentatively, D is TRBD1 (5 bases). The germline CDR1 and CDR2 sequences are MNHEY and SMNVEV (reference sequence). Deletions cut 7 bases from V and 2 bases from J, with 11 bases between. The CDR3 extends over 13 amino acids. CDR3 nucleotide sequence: TGTGCCAGCAAGTTCGGGGGAAACACTGAAGCTTTCTTT. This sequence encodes CASKFGGNTEAFF.

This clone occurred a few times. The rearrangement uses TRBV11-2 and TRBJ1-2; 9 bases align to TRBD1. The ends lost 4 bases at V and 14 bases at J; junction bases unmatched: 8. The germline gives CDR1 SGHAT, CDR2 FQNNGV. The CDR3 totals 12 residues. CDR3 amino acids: CASSSLRQGVTF. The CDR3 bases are TGTGCCAGCAGCTCCCTCCGACAGGGGGTAACCTTC.

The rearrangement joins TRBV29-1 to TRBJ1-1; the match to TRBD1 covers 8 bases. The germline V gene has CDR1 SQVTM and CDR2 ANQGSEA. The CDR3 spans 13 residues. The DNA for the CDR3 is TGCGGTTGGGGGCAGGGGGCGAGTACTGAAGCTTTCTTT. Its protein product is CGWGQGASTEAFF.

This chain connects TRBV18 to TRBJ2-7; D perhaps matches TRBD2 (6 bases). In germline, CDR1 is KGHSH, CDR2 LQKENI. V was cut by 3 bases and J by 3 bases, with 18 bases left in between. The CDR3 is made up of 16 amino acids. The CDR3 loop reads CASSPFDGAGNYEQYF. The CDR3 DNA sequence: TGTGCCAGCTCACCTTTCGACGGCGCGGGGAACTACGAGCAGTACTTC.

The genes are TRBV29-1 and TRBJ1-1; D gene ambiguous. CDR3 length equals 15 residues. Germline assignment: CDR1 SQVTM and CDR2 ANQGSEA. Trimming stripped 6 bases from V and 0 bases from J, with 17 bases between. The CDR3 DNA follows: TGCAGCGTCGGATCCCCGGGGAGCATGAACACTGAAGCTTTCTTT. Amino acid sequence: CSVGSPGSMNTEAFF.

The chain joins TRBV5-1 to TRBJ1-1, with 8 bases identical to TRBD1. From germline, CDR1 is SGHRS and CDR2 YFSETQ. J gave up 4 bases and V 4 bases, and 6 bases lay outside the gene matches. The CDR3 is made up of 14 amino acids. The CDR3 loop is CASSVDREGTEAFF. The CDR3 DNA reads TGCGCCAGCAGCGTGGACAGGGAGGGCACTGAAGCTTTCTTT.

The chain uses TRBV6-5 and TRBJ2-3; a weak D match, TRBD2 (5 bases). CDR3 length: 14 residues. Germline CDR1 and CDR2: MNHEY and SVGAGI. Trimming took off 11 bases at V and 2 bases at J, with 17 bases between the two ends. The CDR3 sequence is CAHKALGHTDTQYF. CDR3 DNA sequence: TGTGCCCACAAGGCACTAGGCCACACAGATACGCAGTATTTT.

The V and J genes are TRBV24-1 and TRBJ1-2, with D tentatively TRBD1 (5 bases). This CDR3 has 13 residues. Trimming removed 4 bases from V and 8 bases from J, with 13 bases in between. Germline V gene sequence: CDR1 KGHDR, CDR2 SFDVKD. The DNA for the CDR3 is TGTGCCACCAGTGAACCGGGGGGGTTGGGCTACACCTTC. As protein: CATSEPGGLGYTF.

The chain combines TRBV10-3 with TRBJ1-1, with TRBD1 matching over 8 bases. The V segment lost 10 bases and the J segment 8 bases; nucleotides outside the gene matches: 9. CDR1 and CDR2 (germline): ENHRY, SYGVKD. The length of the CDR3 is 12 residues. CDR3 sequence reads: CATGTGNAEAFF. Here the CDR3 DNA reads TGTGCCACGGGGACAGGCAACGCGGAAGCTTTCTTT.

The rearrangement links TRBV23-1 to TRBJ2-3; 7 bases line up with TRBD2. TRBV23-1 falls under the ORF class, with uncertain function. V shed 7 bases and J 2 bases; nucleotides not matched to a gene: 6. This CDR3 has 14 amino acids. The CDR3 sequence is CASTLGRATDTQYF. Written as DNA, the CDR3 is TGCGCCAGCACCCTGGGGAGGGCCACAGATACGCAGTATTTT.

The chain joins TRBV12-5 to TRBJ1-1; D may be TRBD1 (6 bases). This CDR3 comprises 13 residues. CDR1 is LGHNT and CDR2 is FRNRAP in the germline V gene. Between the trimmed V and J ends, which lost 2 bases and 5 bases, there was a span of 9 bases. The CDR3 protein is CASGLRGGTEAFF. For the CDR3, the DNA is TGTGCTAGTGGTTTGCGAGGGGGTACTGAAGCTTTCTTT.

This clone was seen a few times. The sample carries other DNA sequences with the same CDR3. The CDR3 nucleotides are TGTGCCAGCAGCCAAACAGGGGGCGGTCAGCCCCAGCATTTT. Protein sequence: CASSQTGGGQPQHF. V and J are TRBV3-1 (or the pseudogene TRBV3-2) and TRBJ1-5; 9 bases map to TRBD1. After removal of 2 bases from V and 6 bases from J, the junction contained 2 bases not matched to a gene. CDR1 is LGHDT and CDR2 is YNNKEL in the germline V gene (reference sequence). The CDR3 extends over 14 amino acids.

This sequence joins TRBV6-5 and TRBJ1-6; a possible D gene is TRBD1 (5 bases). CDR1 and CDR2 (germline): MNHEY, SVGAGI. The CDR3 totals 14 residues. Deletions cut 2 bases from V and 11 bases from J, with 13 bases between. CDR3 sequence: CASSYGQGRTPLHF. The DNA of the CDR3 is TGTGCCAGCAGTTACGGGCAGGGCAGGACACCCCTCCACTTT.